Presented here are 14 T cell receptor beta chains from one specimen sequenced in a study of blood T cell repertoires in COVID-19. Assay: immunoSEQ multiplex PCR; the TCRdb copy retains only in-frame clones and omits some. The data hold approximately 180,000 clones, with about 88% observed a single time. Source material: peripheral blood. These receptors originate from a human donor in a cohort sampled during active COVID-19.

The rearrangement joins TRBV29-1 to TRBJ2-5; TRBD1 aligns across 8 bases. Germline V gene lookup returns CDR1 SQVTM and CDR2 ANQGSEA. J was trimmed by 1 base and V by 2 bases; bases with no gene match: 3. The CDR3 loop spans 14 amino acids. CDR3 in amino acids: CSVERDRPQETQYF. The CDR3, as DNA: TGCAGCGTTGAAAGGGACAGGCCCCAAGAGACCCAGTACTTC. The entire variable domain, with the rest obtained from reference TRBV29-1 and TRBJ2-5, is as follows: SAVISQKPSRDICQRGTSLTIQCQVDSQVTMMFWYRQQPGQSLTLIATANQGSEATYESGFVIDKFPISRPNLTFSTLTVSNMSPEDSSIYLCSVERDRPQETQYFGPGTRLLVL.

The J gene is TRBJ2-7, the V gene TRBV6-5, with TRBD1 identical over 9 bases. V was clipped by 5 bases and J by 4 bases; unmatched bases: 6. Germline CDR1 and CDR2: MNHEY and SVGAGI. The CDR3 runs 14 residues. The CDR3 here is CASSPWTGEYEQYF. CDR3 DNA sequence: TGTGCCAGCAGTCCCTGGACAGGGGAATACGAGCAGTACTTC.

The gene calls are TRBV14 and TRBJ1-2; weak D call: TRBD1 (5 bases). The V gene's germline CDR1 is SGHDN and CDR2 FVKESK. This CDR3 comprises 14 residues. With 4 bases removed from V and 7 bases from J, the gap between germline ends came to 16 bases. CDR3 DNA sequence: TGTGCCAGCAGCCTCGCGGGGGGTCAATCTGGCTACACCTTC. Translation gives CASSLAGGQSGYTF.

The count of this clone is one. CDR3: CAWSVIGGIGYTF. The CDR3 coding sequence is TGTGCCTGGAGTGTAATAGGGGGCATTGGCTACACCTTC. The chain carries TRBV30 and TRBJ1-2; 7 nucleotides match TRBD1. This CDR3 spans 13 amino acids. Germline-derived CDR1 and CDR2 are GTSNPN and SVGIG (reference sequence). With 0 bases clipped from V and 7 bases from J, the junction kept 5 bases outside the gene matches.

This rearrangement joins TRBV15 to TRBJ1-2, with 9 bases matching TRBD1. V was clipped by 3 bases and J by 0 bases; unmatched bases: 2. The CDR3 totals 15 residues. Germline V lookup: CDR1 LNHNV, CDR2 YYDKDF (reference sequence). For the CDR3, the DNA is TGTGCCACCAGCAGGGACAGGGGCTCTAACTATGGCTACACCTTC. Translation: CATSRDRGSNYGYTF.

The CDR3 region has the DNA TGTGCCAGCAGCTTAGAGGGGAAATATGGCTACACCTTC. This codes for CASSLEGKYGYTF. The rearrangement uses TRBV7-2 and TRBJ1-2, with TRBD1 as a possible D gene (5 bases). The CDR3 is made up of 13 amino acids. V was cut by 1 base and J by 5 bases, with 8 bases left in between. The germline V gene encodes CDR1 SGHTA and CDR2 FQGNSA.

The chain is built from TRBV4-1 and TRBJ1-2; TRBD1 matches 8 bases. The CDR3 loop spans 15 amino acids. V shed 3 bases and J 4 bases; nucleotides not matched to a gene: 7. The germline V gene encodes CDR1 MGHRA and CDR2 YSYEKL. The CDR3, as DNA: TGCGCCAGCAGCCAGGTAGGACAGGGCTTCTATGGCTACACCTTC. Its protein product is CASSQVGQGFYGYTF.

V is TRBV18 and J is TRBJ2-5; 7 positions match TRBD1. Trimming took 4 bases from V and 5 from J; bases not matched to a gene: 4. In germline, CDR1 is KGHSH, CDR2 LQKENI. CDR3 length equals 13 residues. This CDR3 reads CASSRQGGETQYF. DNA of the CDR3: TGTGCCAGCTCACGACAGGGCGGTGAGACCCAGTACTTC. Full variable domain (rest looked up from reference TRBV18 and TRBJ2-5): NAGVMQNPRHLVRRRGQEARLRCSPMKGHSHVYWYRQLPEEGLKFMVYLQKENIIDESGMPKERFSAEFPKEGPSILRIQQVVRGDSAAYFCASSRQGGETQYFGPGTRLLVL.

CDR3 sequence reads: CASSPLTGSNSPLHF. In nucleotides, the CDR3 is TGTGCCAGCAGTCCTTTGACAGGGAGTAATTCACCCCTCCACTTT. This rearrangement joins TRBV28 to TRBJ1-6; 7 bases agree with TRBD1. Trimming removed 5 bases from V and 6 bases from J; junction bases left unmatched: 7. The CDR3 is made up of 15 amino acids. Germline CDR1 and CDR2: MDHEN and SYDVKM.

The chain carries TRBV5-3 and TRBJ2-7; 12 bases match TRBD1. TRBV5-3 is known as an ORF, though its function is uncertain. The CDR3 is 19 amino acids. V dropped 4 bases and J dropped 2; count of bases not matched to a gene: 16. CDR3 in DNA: TGTGCCAGAAGCGGACCGGGACAGGGGGCGGTGACGCGGACCTACGAGCAGTACTTC. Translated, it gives CARSGPGQGAVTRTYEQYF.

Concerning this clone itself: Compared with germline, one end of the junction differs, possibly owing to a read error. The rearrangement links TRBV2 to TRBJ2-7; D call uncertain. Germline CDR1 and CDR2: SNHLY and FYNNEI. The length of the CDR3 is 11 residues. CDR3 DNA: TGTGCCAGCAGTGTCAAAGAGAGCACAGACTTC. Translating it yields CASSVKESTDF.

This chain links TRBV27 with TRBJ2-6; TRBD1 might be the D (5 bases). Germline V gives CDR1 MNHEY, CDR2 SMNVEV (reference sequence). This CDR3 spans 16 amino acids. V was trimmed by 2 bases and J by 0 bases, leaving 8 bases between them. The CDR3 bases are TGTGCCAGCAGTTTACAGGGCCGCTCTGGGGCCAACGTCCTGACTTTC. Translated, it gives CASSLQGRSGANVLTF.

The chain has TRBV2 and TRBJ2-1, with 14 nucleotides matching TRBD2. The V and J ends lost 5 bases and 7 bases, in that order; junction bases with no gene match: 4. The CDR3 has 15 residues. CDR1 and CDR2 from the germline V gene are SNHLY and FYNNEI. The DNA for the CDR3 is TGTGCCAGCAGTCTGACTAGCGGGAGGGGGAATGAGCAGTTCTTC. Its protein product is CASSLTSGRGNEQFF.

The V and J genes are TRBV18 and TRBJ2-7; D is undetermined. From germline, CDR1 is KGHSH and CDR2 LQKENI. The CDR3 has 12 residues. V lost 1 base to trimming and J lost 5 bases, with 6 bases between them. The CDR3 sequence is CASSPRRDEQYF. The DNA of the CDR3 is TGTGCCAGCTCACCACGACGGGACGAGCAGTACTTC.